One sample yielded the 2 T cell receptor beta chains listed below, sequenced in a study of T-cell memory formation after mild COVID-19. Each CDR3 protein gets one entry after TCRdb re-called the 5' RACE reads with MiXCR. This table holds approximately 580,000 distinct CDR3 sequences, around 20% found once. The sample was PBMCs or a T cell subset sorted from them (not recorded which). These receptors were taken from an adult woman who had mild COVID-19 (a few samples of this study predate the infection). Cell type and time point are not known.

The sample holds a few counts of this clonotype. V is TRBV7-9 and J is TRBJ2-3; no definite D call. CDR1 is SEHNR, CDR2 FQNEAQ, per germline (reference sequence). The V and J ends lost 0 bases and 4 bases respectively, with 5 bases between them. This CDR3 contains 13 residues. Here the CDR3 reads CASSLADADTQYF. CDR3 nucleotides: TGTGCCAGCAGCTTAGCTGACGCAGATACGCAGTATTTT.

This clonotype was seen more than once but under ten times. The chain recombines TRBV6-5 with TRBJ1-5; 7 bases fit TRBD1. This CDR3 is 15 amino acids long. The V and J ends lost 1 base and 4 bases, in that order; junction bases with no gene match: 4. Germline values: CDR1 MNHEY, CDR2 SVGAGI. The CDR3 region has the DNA TGTGCCAGCAGTTACTTTGGGGACAGAAATCAGCCCCAGCATTTT. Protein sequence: CASSYFGDRNQPQHF.